The present TCR beta chain was sequenced within a study of T cell responses to AZD1222 COVID-19 vaccine. V gave up 2 bases and J gave up 1 base, with 5 bases separating them. Germline V lookup: CDR1 MNHNS, CDR2 SASEGT. This CDR3 spans 13 amino acids. General study results and limits: Possibly, clonal diversity was underestimated; donors were largely white British and included more females.

Comment on this clone: Its antigen remains unidentified.

TCRdb's table, derived via immunoSEQ multiplex PCR, lists solely in-frame clones and lacks some. The data hold some 150,000 clones, with 80% to 95% observed a single time. This sequence was found in an adult who received the AZD1222 COVID-19 vaccine. The source material was peripheral blood, sampled 28 days after the second AZD1222 dose. The J gene is TRBJ1-1, the V gene TRBV6-1; D call uncertain. The CDR3 DNA is TGTGCCAGCAGTGAAAGAGCGAACACTGAAGCTTTCTTT. Its translation: CASSERANTEAFF.